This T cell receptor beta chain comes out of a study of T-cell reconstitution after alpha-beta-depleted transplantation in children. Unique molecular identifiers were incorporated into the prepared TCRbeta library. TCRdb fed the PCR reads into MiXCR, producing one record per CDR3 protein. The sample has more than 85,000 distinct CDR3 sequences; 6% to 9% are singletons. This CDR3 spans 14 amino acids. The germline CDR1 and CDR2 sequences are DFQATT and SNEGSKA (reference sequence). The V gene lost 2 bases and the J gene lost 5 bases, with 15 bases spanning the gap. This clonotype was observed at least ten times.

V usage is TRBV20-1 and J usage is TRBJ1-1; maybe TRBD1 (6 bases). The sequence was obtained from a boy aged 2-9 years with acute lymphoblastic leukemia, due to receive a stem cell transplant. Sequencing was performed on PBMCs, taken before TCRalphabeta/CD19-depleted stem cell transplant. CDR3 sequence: CSARSGGRGTEAFF. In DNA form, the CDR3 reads TGCAGTGCTAGAAGTGGGGGGCGGGGGACTGAAGCTTTCTTT.